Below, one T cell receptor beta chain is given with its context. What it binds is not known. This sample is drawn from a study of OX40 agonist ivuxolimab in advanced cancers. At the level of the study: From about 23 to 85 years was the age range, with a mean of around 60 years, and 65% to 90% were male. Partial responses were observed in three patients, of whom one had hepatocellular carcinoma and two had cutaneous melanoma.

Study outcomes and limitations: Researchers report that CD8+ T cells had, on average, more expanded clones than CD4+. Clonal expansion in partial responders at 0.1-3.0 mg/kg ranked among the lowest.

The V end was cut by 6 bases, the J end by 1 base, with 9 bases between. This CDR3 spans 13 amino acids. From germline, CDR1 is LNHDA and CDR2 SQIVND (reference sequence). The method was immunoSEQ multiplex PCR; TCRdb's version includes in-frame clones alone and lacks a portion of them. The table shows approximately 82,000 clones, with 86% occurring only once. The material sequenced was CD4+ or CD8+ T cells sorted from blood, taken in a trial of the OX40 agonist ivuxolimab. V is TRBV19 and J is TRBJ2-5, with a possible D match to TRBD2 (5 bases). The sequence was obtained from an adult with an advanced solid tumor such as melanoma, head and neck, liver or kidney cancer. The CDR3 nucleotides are TGTGCCAGTAGAAGAGGGCTCCAAGAGACCCAGTACTTC. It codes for CASRRGLQETQYF.